The rows below give T cell receptor beta chains drawn from one sample of a study of identical twins. TCRdb called the 5' RACE reads again in MiXCR, with one record for every CDR3 protein. The table includes 550,000 to 700,000 distinct CDR3 sequences, over 8.5% detected once. These same records also appear under a second study, on yellow fever vaccine responses in identical twins.

Sample: PBMCs. Every receptor here comes from a woman under 30 in good health. CDR3s include the opening cysteine and the closing phenylalanine or tryptophan. Fields, in order: J gene, clone size, V gene, D gene, CDR3 DNA, CDR3 protein. D genes are given only for firm matches. Rows give clone size only sometimes, using once, few, many, or a class for an expanded clone.

TRBJ2-1 many TRBV12-3/TRBV12-4 TRBD2 TGTGCCAGCAGTTTTAATCCTAGCGGGAGATACAATGAGCAGTTCTTC CASSFNPSGRYNEQFF
TRBJ2-7 - TRBV6-1 - TGTGCCAGCAGAAGTATTAGTTGGCAGGTGCAATTCTCCTACGAGCAGTACTTC CASRSISWQVQFSYEQYF
TRBJ1-2 - TRBV7-2 TRBD1 TGTGCCAGCAGCTTACTGGCAGGGGGAAACTATGGCTACACCTTC CASSLLAGGNYGYTF
TRBJ2-7 many TRBV29-1 - TGCAGCGTTGCTCGCGAGGGGACCGTCTCCTACGAGCAGTACTTC CSVAREGTVSYEQYF
TRBJ2-1 few TRBV20-1 - TGCAGTGCTTGCCGGGACAATCTCTTAAATGAGCAGTTCTTC CSACRDNLLNEQFF
TRBJ2-1 - TRBV12-3/TRBV12-4 TRBD2 TGTGCCAGCAGTTACGGACTAGCGGATTCCTACAATGAGCAGTTCTTC CASSYGLADSYNEQFF
TRBJ2-5 few TRBV7-8 - TGTGCCAGCGATGCCGGGAGAATACTGGGGGAGACCCAGTACTTC CASDAGRILGETQYF
TRBJ2-1 - TRBV6-4 TRBD2 TGTGCCAGCAGTGCGCGGGAGGGGGGGGAGCAGTTCTTC CASSAREGGEQFF
TRBJ2-7 - TRBV28 TRBD2 TGTGCCAGCAGTTCCCGGACTAGCGGGAGTGTAATCCGGGACGAGCAGTACTTC CASSSRTSGSVIRDEQYF
TRBJ2-7 - TRBV7-6 TRBD1 TGTGCCAGCAGCCCCCGGACAGGTGCGAACTACGAGCAGTACTTC CASSPRTGANYEQYF
TRBJ2-7 many TRBV5-1 - TGCGCCAGCAGCTTGGGCCCGACTTCCTACGAGCAGTACTTC CASSLGPTSYEQYF
TRBJ1-5 many TRBV7-9 - TGTGCCAGCTCCCGTCTAGCCGCCCAGCCCCAGCATTTT CASSRLAAQPQHF
TRBJ2-4 - TRBV20-1 - TGCAGTGCTAGACCGCCCGGGGGAGCCAAAAACATTCAGTACTTC CSARPPGGAKNIQYF
TRBJ1-6 many TRBV5-1 - TGCGCCAGCAGCTTCGACAGCCTTGCTCCCCTCCACTTT CASSFDSLAPLHF
TRBJ2-3 few TRBV6-5 TRBD1 TGTGCCAGCAGTTTCAGACAGGGGGTGGAAGATACGCAGTATTTT CASSFRQGVEDTQYF
TRBJ2-3 few TRBV7-9 TRBD2 TGTGCCAGCAGCTTAGCGCTAGCGGGGCCTAGCACAGATACGCAGTATTTT CASSLALAGPSTDTQYF
TRBJ2-7 - TRBV14 - TGTGCCAGCAGCCAAGAGCGGGGAGGAATATCCTACGAGCAGTACTTC CASSQERGGISYEQYF
TRBJ2-4 many TRBV5-1 - TGCGCCAGCAGCCATACTAGTGAAAACATTCAGTACTTC CASSHTSENIQYF
TRBJ2-5 few TRBV7-9 - TGTGCCAGCAGCTTACTACAGGGAGGGGCCCAGTACTTC CASSLLQGGAQYF
TRBJ2-2 many TRBV5-1 TRBD2 TGCGCCAGCAGCGCAACTAGCGGGAGGACCGGGGAGCTGTTTTTT CASSATSGRTGELFF
TRBJ1-5 - TRBV20-1 - TGCAGTGCTAGAGATGGTAGAGTCTTTAGCAATCAGCCCCAGCATTTT CSARDGRVFSNQPQHF
TRBJ2-2 many TRBV15 - TGTGCCACCAGCACCCCTACGCAGGGCGAGGTCACCGGGGAGCTGTTTTTT CATSTPTQGEVTGELFF
TRBJ2-2 many TRBV7-6 TRBD1 TGTGCCAGCAGCTTAAACCAGGGGGTCACCGGGGAGCTGTTTTTT CASSLNQGVTGELFF
TRBJ2-7 few TRBV7-2 - TGTGCCAGCAGCTCCGCCGGGTCCAAGGGGGACGAGCAGTACTTC CASSSAGSKGDEQYF
TRBJ2-1 - TRBV4-3 TRBD1 TGCGCCAGCAGCCAAGATGTGGGACAGGGGATCGATTACAATGAGCAGTTCTTC CASSQDVGQGIDYNEQFF
TRBJ2-5 few TRBV7-2 - TGTGCCAGCAGCTTAAGAATTCCCCAAGAGACCCAGTACTTC CASSLRIPQETQYF
TRBJ2-7 few TRBV12-3/TRBV12-4 - TGTGCCAGCAGTCCCTGGCCGGAATCCTACGAGCAGTACTTC CASSPWPESYEQYF
TRBJ1-5 many TRBV3-1 - TGTGCCAGCAGCCAAGATCGTACGGGGCCTCAGCCCCAGCATTTT CASSQDRTGPQPQHF
TRBJ1-1 many TRBV7-3 - TGTGCCAGCCGGGGCCACATGAACACTGAAGCTTTCTTT CASRGHMNTEAFF
TRBJ1-1 few TRBV5-5 - TGTGCCAGCAGCCCGGGACGTCATTGGGACACTGAAGCTTTCTTT CASSPGRHWDTEAFF
TRBJ1-2 - TRBV6-1 - TGTGCCAGCAGTCGAAGACAGCGGGATGGCTACACCTTC CASSRRQRDGYTF
TRBJ2-1 few TRBV7-6 - TGTGCCAGCAAGGGATACAATGAGCAGTTCTTC CASKGYNEQFF
TRBJ1-4 - TRBV5-1 - TGCGCCAGCAGCTTGTTTGGGTTTGATGAAAAACTGTTTTTT CASSLFGFDEKLFF
TRBJ2-1 many TRBV10-3 TRBD2 TGTGCCATCACCCTAGCGGGAGGAATTGGCAATGAGCAGTTCTTC CAITLAGGIGNEQFF
TRBJ2-7 - TRBV7-2 - TGTGCCAGCAGCTTACACGCCTCCTACGAGCAGTACTTC CASSLHASYEQYF
TRBJ2-2 - TRBV5-1 - TGCGCCAGCAGCGGGGACACTACCGGGGAGCTGTTTTTT CASSGDTTGELFF
TRBJ1-1 - TRBV2 - TGTGCCAGCAGTGAAGCAGGGAGCGGGAACACTGAAGCTTTCTTT CASSEAGSGNTEAFF
TRBJ2-1 few TRBV6-1 - TGTGCCAGCAGTGATACCGCGGGACACGTCGGCAATGAGCAGTTCTTC CASSDTAGHVGNEQFF
TRBJ1-6 few TRBV20-1 TRBD1 TGCAGTGCTAGAGATGTAACCGGGACAGATAATTCACCCCTCCACTTT CSARDVTGTDNSPLHF
TRBJ2-3 many TRBV12-3/TRBV12-4 - TGTGCCAGCAGTTCCGAGATGGGGACGCAGTATTTT CASSSEMGTQYF
TRBJ1-2 - TRBV20-1 - TGCAGTGCTAGTCCGAGAAGTAGGGATGGCTACACCTTC CSASPRSRDGYTF
TRBJ2-1 many TRBV12-3/TRBV12-4 - TGTGCCAGCAGTTTTTGGGAGCTTTCGCGCAATGAGCAGTTCTTC CASSFWELSRNEQFF
TRBJ2-1 - TRBV6-2/TRBV6-3 TRBD2 TGTGCCAGCAGTTCGGGACTAGCGGGAGTAGATGAGCAGTTCTTC CASSSGLAGVDEQFF
TRBJ2-5 few TRBV7-2 - TGTGCCAGCAGCTTAGTGATACGGGGCGTTACCCAAGAGACCCAGTACTTC CASSLVIRGVTQETQYF
TRBJ1-2 few TRBV20-1 - TGCAGTGCTACCCTGGCAGGGCCCCATGGCTACACCTTC CSATLAGPHGYTF
TRBJ2-3 - TRBV4-2 TRBD2 TGTGCCAGCAGCCAAGATCGCCTAGCGGGGGGCCCTAGCACAGATACGCAGTATTTT CASSQDRLAGGPSTDTQYF
TRBJ2-1 few TRBV7-9 TRBD2 TGTGCCAGCAGCCCCGGACTAGCGGATGCCTACAATGAGCAGTTCTTC CASSPGLADAYNEQFF
TRBJ2-5 - TRBV29-1 - TGCAGCGTTGAAGTTAAGAGGGAGACCCAGTACTTC CSVEVKRETQYF
TRBJ2-7 - TRBV7-8 - TGTGCCAGCAGCTCCGCTTGGGCTGAATCTGGCGCCTACGAGCAGTACTTC CASSSAWAESGAYEQYF
TRBJ2-2 many TRBV7-9 - TGTGCCAGCGCACGGGTCGGCGCCGGGGAGCTGTTTTTT CASARVGAGELFF
TRBJ2-3 many TRBV3-1 TRBD2 TGTGCCAGCAGCCATCCCTACCCCTCACGGCGGGGGAGCACAGATACGCAGTATTTT CASSHPYPSRRGSTDTQYF
TRBJ2-5 few TRBV4-3 - TGCGCCAGCAGCCAAGAGTCTTTCTTACAGACCCAGTACTTC CASSQESFLQTQYF
TRBJ1-2 few TRBV19 - TGTGCCAGTAGCAGCCGGGACACCTTCCCCACCTTC CASSSRDTFPTF
TRBJ2-7 many TRBV5-5 - TGTGCCAGCAGCTGGGTATTCGGGGCCTACGAGCAGTACTTC CASSWVFGAYEQYF
TRBJ2-2 many TRBV3-1 TRBD1 TGTGCCAGCAGCCCCATCGGACAGGGAAGTAACGCCGGGGAGCTGTTTTTT CASSPIGQGSNAGELFF
TRBJ2-7 many TRBV24-1 - TGTGCCACCCAACAGGGACCCTACGAGCAGTACTTC CATQQGPYEQYF